This T cell receptor beta chain was found in a study of T cell responses to AZD1222 COVID-19 vaccine. Broader study findings: Repertoires were obtained solely post-peak T cell response.

The CDR3 totals 14 residues. CDR1 and CDR2 from the germline V gene are LNHNV and YYDKDF (reference sequence). V shed 0 bases and J shed 7 bases, with 10 bases lying between them. About this clone itself: Its antigen is still unknown.

Some clones are missing from TCRdb's copy, which holds only in-frame ones; the method was immunoSEQ multiplex PCR. The sample yields approximately 150,000 clones, 94% seen once. The chain carries TRBV15 and TRBJ1-5; D uncertain. This receptor was identified in an adult in good health. Material: peripheral blood, obtained on day 0 of AZD1222 vaccination. CDR3 DNA sequence: TGTGCCACCAGCAGAGAGGCGAGAGACCAGCCCCAGCATTTT. It encodes CATSREARDQPQHF.